This TCR beta chain originates from a study of T cell changes during pregnancy in multiple sclerosis. Germline V lookup: CDR1 SGHDN, CDR2 FVKESK. V was trimmed by 1 base and J by 0 bases, leaving 7 bases between them. The CDR3 is 14 amino acids. Sequencing was performed with immunoSEQ multiplex PCR; in TCRdb, only in-frame clones are kept and a portion is missing. The table records 40,000 to 55,000 clones, 80% to 95% of them present only once. The clonotype originates from a female donor with multiple sclerosis, enrolled in a pregnancy study. The specimen was CD4+ T cells from peripheral blood mononuclear cells, collected in the second trimester of pregnancy. The chain joins TRBV14 to TRBJ2-7; D gene uncertain. The CDR3 DNA reads TGTGCCAGCAGCCAAGTCTCTACCTCCTACGAGCAGTACTTC. Translating it yields CASSQVSTSYEQYF.